These 19 T cell receptor beta chains were sequenced from one sample in a study of shared clonotypes between healthy human individuals. Profiling relied on immunoSEQ multiplex PCR, and the TCRdb table lists in-frame clones only, not all of them. The table includes some 660,000 clones, around 78% detected once. The specimen sequenced was memory CD4+ T cells sorted from blood. Indicated subset: CD45RA-negative fraction. The receptors were gathered from a woman aged 30 to 39 in good health.

This clone appeared a single time. The CDR3 coding sequence is TGCGCCAGCAGCGACGGACTAGCGGGAGGTCCGAGCTCCTACGAGCAGTACTTC. Translating gives CASSDGLAGGPSSYEQYF. The chain links TRBV5-1 to TRBJ2-7; the match to TRBD2 covers 14 bases. Germline V gene lookup returns CDR1 SGHRS and CDR2 YFSETQ. V dropped 4 bases and J dropped 0; count of bases not matched to a gene: 9. The CDR3 spans 18 residues.

Comments on this clone: A read error is possible here, since a much larger clone lies one base away. The chain combines TRBV11-2 with TRBJ2-5; D is undetermined. The assigned J gene may be wrong: the sequence end matches TRBJ2-7 better. CDR1 is SGHAT, CDR2 FQNNGV, per germline. This CDR3 region has 12 residues. CDR3 in amino acids: CASSLPGYEQYF. In DNA, the CDR3 is TGTGCCAGCAGCTTGCCGGGCTACGAGCAGTACTTC.

J is TRBJ1-1 and V is TRBV5-1; perhaps TRBD1 as D (6 bases). The germline V and J ends were trimmed by 4 bases and 5 bases, with 12 bases remaining between them. The CDR3 has 13 residues. Germline loops: CDR1 SGHRS, CDR2 YFSETQ. Here the CDR3 reads CASSPQGDTEAFF. CDR3 bases: TGCGCCAGCAGCCCACAGGGAGATACTGAAGCTTTCTTT.

This clone was seen just once. The chain has TRBV6-6 and TRBJ2-5; either TRBD1 or TRBD2 may fit D (5 bases each). The V gene lost 6 bases and the J gene lost 2 bases, with 13 bases spanning the gap. The CDR3 spans 14 residues. Germline CDR1 is MNHNY and CDR2 is SVGAGI (reference sequence). CDR3 in amino acids: CASRRDGEQETQYF. CDR3 nucleotide sequence: TGTGCCAGCAGAAGGGACGGGGAACAAGAGACCCAGTACTTC.

This clone was detected only a few times. The rearrangement uses TRBV4-2 and TRBJ2-3; D is unresolved. Germline V gives CDR1 LGHNA, CDR2 YNFKEQ. The CDR3 extends over 15 amino acids. V lost 0 bases and J lost 1, with 8 bases in between. The chain's CDR3 is CASSQDDQRTDTQYF. Written as DNA, the CDR3 is TGTGCCAGCAGCCAAGATGACCAACGCACAGATACGCAGTATTTT.

This sequence joins TRBV28 and TRBJ2-3, with a weak D call TRBD1 (5 bases). This CDR3 spans 15 amino acids. Germline V CDR1 and CDR2: MDHEN, SYDVKM. V lost 3 bases to trimming and J lost 0 bases, with 10 bases between them. The CDR3 reads CASSFRATSTDTQYF. The DNA for the CDR3 is TGTGCCAGCAGTTTCAGGGCGACTAGCACAGATACGCAGTATTTT.

This rearrangement joins TRBV14 to TRBJ2-3; D perhaps matches TRBD1 (5 bases). The V gene's germline CDR1 is SGHDN and CDR2 FVKESK. Trimming pared 4 bases from V and 4 bases from J, leaving 9 bases between. The CDR3 totals 13 residues. The CDR3 loop reads CASSLLGADTQYF. For the CDR3, the DNA is TGTGCCAGCAGCCTCCTAGGGGCAGATACGCAGTATTTT.

This sequence joins TRBV28 and TRBJ2-3; TRBD1 matches 7 bases. J gave up 2 bases and V 6 bases, and 5 bases lay outside the gene matches. CDR1 and CDR2 (germline): MDHEN, SYDVKM. There are 14 residues in the CDR3. The CDR3 loop reads CASRWDRNTDTQYF. The CDR3 DNA follows: TGTGCCAGCAGGTGGGACAGAAACACAGATACGCAGTATTTT.

Note on this clone: A far larger clone is a single base away, which makes a read error likely. This chain connects TRBV11-2 to TRBJ2-3; D not certain. The germline CDR1 and CDR2 sequences are SGHAT and FQNNGV. Deletions cut 5 bases from V and 1 base from J, with 7 bases between. The CDR3 consists of 13 residues. This chain's CDR3 is CASSPPGTDTQYF. The CDR3 region has the DNA TGTGCCAGCAGCCCCCCTGGCACAGATACGCAGTATTTT. Full variable domain (outside the CDR3, taken from reference TRBV11-2 and TRBJ2-3): EAGVAQSPRYKIIEKRQSVAFWCNPISGHATLYWYQQILGQGPKLLIQFQNNGVVDDSQLPKDRFSAERLKGVDSTLKIQPAKLEDSAVYLCASSPPGTDTQYFGPGTRLTVL.

The chain joins TRBV6-5 to TRBJ2-1, with TRBD2 matching over 12 bases. CDR1 MNHEY and CDR2 SVGAGI come from the germline V gene. The CDR3 runs 15 residues. The V gene end was trimmed by 4 bases and the J gene end by 10 bases; junction bases not matched to a gene: 8. The CDR3 is CASSFLAGGPGEQFF. DNA for the CDR3: TGTGCCAGCAGTTTCCTAGCGGGAGGGCCCGGCGAGCAGTTCTTC.

Comment on this clone: This same CDR3 is encoded by further DNA sequences in the sample. Here the CDR3 DNA reads TGCGCCAGCAGCCCGGGGACAGGGACTCAGCCCCAGCATTTT. This translates into CASSPGTGTQPQHF. The J gene is TRBJ1-5, the V gene TRBV5-1; 9 bases line up with TRBD1. From germline, CDR1 is SGHRS and CDR2 YFSETQ. Trimming at V came to 4 bases and at J to 6 bases, leaving 5 bases not matched to a gene. This CDR3 has 14 residues. The complete variable domain, with remaining parts taken from reference TRBV5-1 and TRBJ1-5, reads KAGVTQTPRYLIKTRGQQVTLSCSPISGHRSVSWYQQTPGQGLQFLFEYFSETQRNKGNFPGRFSGRQFSNSRSEMNVSTLELGDSALYLCASSPGTGTQPQHFGDGTRLSIL.

This clone has only one observation. Other DNA sequences from this sample encode an identical CDR3 as well. CDR3 amino acids: CASSLAGENTGELFF. In DNA, the CDR3 is TGTGCCAGCAGCTTAGCGGGAGAAAACACCGGGGAGCTGTTTTTT. The chain couples TRBV7-6 to TRBJ2-2; TRBD2 is a possible D gene (5 bases). The V end was cut by 0 bases, the J end by 2 bases, with 7 bases between. The CDR3 length is 15 residues. Germline loops: CDR1 SGHVS, CDR2 FNYEAQ. Looking up the rest from reference TRBV7-6 and TRBJ2-2 gives the full variable domain: GAGVSQSPRYKVTKRGQDVALRCDPISGHVSLYWYRQALGQGPEFLTYFNYEAQQDKSGLPNDRFSAERPEGSISTLTIQRTEQRDSAMYRCASSLAGENTGELFFGEGSRLTVL.

The chain links TRBV30 to TRBJ2-1; D is unresolved. CDR1 and CDR2 (germline): GTSNPN, SVGIG (reference sequence). This CDR3 comprises 12 residues. Trimming removed 4 bases from V and 1 base from J, with 5 bases in between. The DNA for the CDR3 is TGTGCCTGGACTAGTTCCTACAATGAGCAGTTCTTC. Its translation is CAWTSSYNEQFF.

The chain has TRBV7-2 and TRBJ1-2; D unclear. The CDR3 totals 14 residues. Per germline, CDR1 SGHTA and CDR2 FQGNSA. The V and J ends lost 0 bases and 8 bases respectively, with 13 bases between them. CDR3 DNA: TGTGCCAGCAGCTTAGCGGCCACCGAGCGGGGCTACACCTTC. This translates into CASSLAATERGYTF.

The V and J genes are TRBV27 and TRBJ2-2; a possible D gene is TRBD1 (5 bases). The CDR3 is 14 residues long. From germline, CDR1 is MNHEY and CDR2 SMNVEV (reference sequence). Trimming pared 6 bases from V and 7 bases from J, leaving 15 bases between. CDR3 nucleotides: TGTGCCAGCAGACATAATCAGGGCCACGGGGAGCTGTTTTTT. Translated: CASRHNQGHGELFF.

This sequence joins TRBV6-5 and TRBJ2-1; the D gene is possibly TRBD2 (7 bases). CDR1 and CDR2 from the germline V gene are MNHEY and SVGAGI. V was shortened by 7 bases and J by 2 bases, with 15 bases between the two germline ends. The CDR3 totals 15 residues. Here the CDR3 reads CASTKRGGPYNEQFF. The CDR3 coding sequence is TGTGCCAGCACCAAAAGGGGGGGGCCCTACAATGAGCAGTTCTTC.

Worth noting for this clone: This same CDR3 is encoded by further DNA sequences in the sample. The rearrangement links TRBV5-6 to TRBJ1-1, with unresolved D. Trimming stripped 5 bases from V and 0 bases from J, with 8 bases between. This CDR3 is built from 13 residues. Germline CDR1 and CDR2: SGHDT and YYEEEE. CDR3 residues: CASRSGMNTEAFF. DNA of the CDR3: TGTGCCAGCAGGTCAGGAATGAACACTGAAGCTTTCTTT.

V usage is TRBV11-2 and J usage is TRBJ1-2, with D perhaps TRBD1 (5 bases). V was clipped by 0 bases and J by 8 bases, with 19 bases between them. In germline, CDR1 is SGHAT, CDR2 FQNNGV. CDR3 size: 16 residues. As DNA, the CDR3 is TGTGCCAGCAGCTTAGATCTAGGGGCCACCGGTAGCGGCTACACCTTC. This gives the protein CASSLDLGATGSGYTF.

A few counts support this clone. This chain uses TRBV5-1 with TRBJ2-1; TRBD1 is a possible D gene (6 bases). V lost 4 bases to trimming and J lost 7 bases, with 18 bases between them. CDR1 and CDR2 (germline): SGHRS, YFSETQ. The CDR3 is 15 amino acids. Here the CDR3 reads CASSPSGTFTNEQFF. CDR3 coding DNA: TGCGCCAGCAGCCCTTCGGGGACATTTACGAATGAGCAGTTCTTC.